The source of this T cell receptor (beta chain) is a study of T-cell reconstitution after alpha-beta-depleted transplantation in children (TCRdb year 2016). Study-wide context: Using TCR repertoire profiling, the study followed T-cell immune reconstitution in a quantitative way in children after TCRalphabeta/CD19-depleted allogeneic hematopoietic cell transplantation.

A few counts support this clonotype. Its recognized antigen is unknown. No base quality information exists; no much larger clone differs at one position. Cut back by 3 bases and 4 bases, the V and J ends lie 8 bases apart. CDR1 SGHAT and CDR2 FQNNGV are derived from the germline V gene. Counted from cysteine to phenylalanine, this CDR3 has 13 amino acids. Only the CDR3 DNA is retained, 39 bases long and in frame from the first base. The treatment or condition label on this specimen signifies: allogeneic hematopoietic cell transplantation with graft depleted of TCRalphabeta T cells and CD19 B cells. Transplant recipients were children who received TCRalphabeta/CD19-depleted allogeneic hematopoietic cell grafts. Overall study results and their limits: About two months after transplant, the apparently early recovery of alphabetaT-cell counts reportedly depended on just several hundred clones that had expanded rapidly and came from non-depleted graft cells. Over the following months the frequencies of hyperexpanded clones went down, and after one year T-cell counts and TCRbeta diversity were mostly credited to newly produced T cells. In some patients, the high TCRbeta diversity seen at day 60 was put down to recipient T cells and intrathymic progenitors that had survived conditioning.

Libraries were built with PCR. For sequencing, an Illumina HiSeq 2500 was employed. To normalize quantification of the TCRbeta repertoire, the TCR libraries were built with molecular barcoding that relied on unique molecular identifiers. TCRdb reran the public reads through fastp at Q25 and MiXCR, keeping productive beta chains. A single entry per CDR3 protein holds the most common genes and DNA from its merged rows. This sample comprises some 440,000 distinct CDR3 sequences, around 15% of them detected only once. Just under 30% of the sample comes from the top ten. The rearranged chain carries TRBV11-2 and TRBJ2-3; 6 matching bases give a weak D call of TRBD1. The receptor was derived from a boy in the first two years of life who had a stem cell transplant for Wiskott-Aldrich syndrome, so the T cells may come from the graft donor. Specimen: PBMCs, mostly from graft donor cells, collected 360 days after TCRalphabeta/CD19-depleted stem cell transplant. This receptor carries the CDR3 CASSLKGADTQYF. The base sequence is TGTGCCAGCAGCTTGAAGGGGGCAGATACGCAGTATTTT. Reference TRBV11-2 and TRBJ2-3 genes cover what lies past the CDR3, so the full variable domain is EAGVAQSPRYKIIEKRQSVAFWCNPISGHATLYWYQQILGQGPKLLIQFQNNGVVDDSQLPKDRFSAERLKGVDSTLKIQPAKLEDSAVYLCASSLKGADTQYFGPGTRLTVL.